This T cell receptor beta chain derives from a study of blood T cell repertoires in COVID-19. For the study at large: Collection of acute and convalescent COVID-19 samples took place in the United States, Italy and Spain. T cells, B-cell-depleted T cells, or PBMCs supplied cDNA or gDNA.

The authors' processing: The authors estimated nucleated cell counts from reference gene primer amplification. Clones were sequenced by immunoSEQ multiplex PCR, and TCRdb holds only the in-frame ones, with some missing. V and J calls and clone size are as listed in that table; D and trimming were resolved from the DNA. The repertoire consists of fewer than 200,000 clones, with roughly 87% occurring once and the leading ten covering more than 1.5%. CDR1 and CDR2 from the germline V gene are MNHEY and SMNVEV (reference sequence). V was pared by 1 base and J by 3 bases, with 8 bases of the junction left unmatched. This CDR3 contains 17 residues.

The specimen was peripheral blood. V and J are TRBV27 and TRBJ2-3, with 9 bases matching TRBD2. This TCR was recovered from a woman in her forties or fifties with acute or convalescent COVID-19. The CDR3 is CASSLLLGAGGTDTQYF. DNA for the CDR3: TGTGCCAGCAGTTTATTATTGGGGGCGGGGGGGACAGATACGCAGTATTTT.